What follows are 11 T cell receptor beta chains derived from one specimen sequenced in a study of blood T cells in healthy people across ages. Together with a sample-barcoded 5' primer, a J-beta primer mix was included in a second PCR lasting about 7 to 12 cycles. TCRdb re-called the 5' RACE reads through MiXCR, storing one row per CDR3 protein. The repertoire holds 1,300,000 or so distinct CDR3 sequences, with approximately 59% as singletons. The sequencing sample was made of blood. The receptors here all came from a man in his late teens or twenties in good health.

The chain recombines TRBV27 with TRBJ2-5; D is possibly TRBD2 (5 bases). Matching the DNA end better, TRBJ2-7 makes the J call doubtful. Per the germline V gene, CDR1 is MNHEY and CDR2 is SMNVEV (reference sequence). The CDR3 is made up of 14 amino acids. CDR3 DNA sequence: TGTGCCAGCAGTTTTATTGCTAGCAACTACGAGCAGTACTTC. Amino acid sequence: CASSFIASNYEQYF.

This clonotype was found a few times. The rearrangement joins TRBV7-2 to TRBJ2-3; D gene ambiguous. CDR1 and CDR2 (germline): SGHTA, FQGNSA. V lost 5 bases and J 0 bases, leaving 6 bases between the germline ends. This CDR3 has 13 amino acids. CDR3 in amino acids: CASSMISTDTQYF. In DNA form, the CDR3 reads TGTGCCAGCAGCATGATTAGCACAGATACGCAGTATTTT.

The chain has TRBV12-3 or TRBV12-4 and TRBJ1-1; D gene unclear. This CDR3 spans 12 amino acids. V was cut by 5 bases and J by 6 bases, with 10 bases left in between. CDR3 coding DNA: TGTGCCAGCAGTCGCCGACGGCCTGAAGCTTTCTTT. Translated, it gives CASSRRRPEAFF.

The table lists this clonotype with a few counts. DNA of the CDR3: TGCAGCGTTGATCTATGGGAGACCCAGTACTTC. Its protein is CSVDLWETQYF. The J gene is TRBJ2-5, the V gene TRBV29-1; D unresolved. Trimming took 3 bases from V and 5 from J, leaving 7 bases between them. This CDR3 spans 11 amino acids. In germline, CDR1 is SQVTM, CDR2 ANQGSEA.

This clonotype was seen more than once but under ten times. The gene calls are TRBV11-2 and TRBJ2-4; weak D call: TRBD1 (6 bases). CDR3 length: 13 amino acids. V was pared by 10 bases and J by 13 bases, with 23 bases between. Germline values: CDR1 SGHAT, CDR2 FQNNGV. CDR3 DNA sequence: TGTGCCACTAGCATCTCACAGGGAAGGGAGCAGTACTTC. This encodes CATSISQGREQYF.

V is TRBV2 and J is TRBJ1-1, with D perhaps matching TRBD1 (5 bases). Looked up from germline, CDR1 is SNHLY and CDR2 is FYNNEI. CDR3 size: 14 residues. V dropped 4 bases and J dropped 5 bases, with 14 bases sitting between them. The CDR3 DNA reads as TGTGCCAGCAGTGGAGGGGCTTTGGGAACTGAAGCTTTCTTT. This translates into CASSGGALGTEAFF.

Only a few counts were recorded for this clonotype. CDR3 in amino acids: CSVEFQTGGYYNEQFF. The DNA of the CDR3 is TGCAGCGTTGAATTCCAGACAGGGGGCTACTACAATGAGCAGTTCTTC. This chain joins TRBV29-1 and TRBJ2-1, with TRBD1 identical over 10 bases. Germline V gene sequence: CDR1 SQVTM, CDR2 ANQGSEA. After removal of 2 bases from V and 3 bases from J, the junction contained 7 bases not matched to a gene. The CDR3 length is 16 residues.

This chain joins TRBV11-1 and TRBJ2-5; perhaps D is TRBD1 or TRBD2 (5 bases each). Germline CDR1 SGHAT, CDR2 FQDESV (reference sequence). Trimming shortened V by 5 bases and J by 11 bases, and 24 bases separated the two germline ends. The CDR3 has 15 residues. This CDR3 reads CASSQRGLSYNEQYF. CDR3 nucleotides: TGTGCCAGCAGCCAACGGGGCCTCTCCTACAATGAGCAGTACTTC.

The rearrangement joins TRBV6-6 to TRBJ1-1; 9 bases align to TRBD1. V dropped 5 bases and J dropped 5; count of bases not matched to a gene: 9. CDR1 is MNHNY and CDR2 is SVGAGI in the germline V gene (reference sequence). This CDR3 contains 15 residues. CDR3 nucleotide sequence: TGTGCCAGCAGTGAGTACAGGGGGCGCCGAACTGAAGCTTTCTTT. This sequence encodes CASSEYRGRRTEAFF.

The V call is TRBV5-1, the J call TRBJ2-7; 7 nucleotides align to TRBD2. The CDR3 is made up of 14 amino acids. V lost 4 bases and J lost 6; bases outside the gene matches: 10. Germline CDR1 reads SGHRS; CDR2 reads YFSETQ. CDR3 amino acids: CASSPGLGEAEQYF. The CDR3 bases are TGCGCCAGCAGCCCCGGACTAGGGGAGGCCGAGCAGTACTTC. The whole variable domain, filled in from reference TRBV5-1 and TRBJ2-7, reads KAGVTQTPRYLIKTRGQQVTLSCSPISGHRSVSWYQQTPGQGLQFLFEYFSETQRNKGNFPGRFSGRQFSNSRSEMNVSTLELGDSALYLCASSPGLGEAEQYFGPGTRLTVT.

The table lists this clonotype with a few counts. The rearrangement joins TRBV6-2 or TRBV6-3 to TRBJ2-7; D is uncertain. The assigned J gene may be wrong: the sequence end matches TRBJ2-5 better. The CDR3 length is 11 residues. Germline V gene data show CDR1 as MNHEY and CDR2 as SVGEGT. The DNA for the CDR3 is TGTGCCATCATGGACCTTGGGACCCAGTACTTC. Its protein product is CAIMDLGTQYF.